The clone carrying this TCR beta chain has only a few counts. Generated by immunoSEQ multiplex PCR, the TCRdb table keeps only in-frame clones and is missing some. The sample contains approximately 80,000 clones, over 85% of which appear only once. The data were obtained in a study of T cell changes during pregnancy in multiple sclerosis. Between the trimmed V and J ends, which lost 2 bases and 10 bases, there was a span of 11 bases. The germline V gene has CDR1 KGHSH and CDR2 LQKENI. The CDR3 is 12 amino acids. The rearrangement uses TRBV18 and TRBJ1-1; D remains ambiguous. The sample in question was peripheral blood, obtained in the second trimester of pregnancy. This clonotype was sampled from a female donor in good health, enrolled as a control in a pregnancy study. The CDR3 here is CASSPSGFGAFF. For the CDR3, the DNA is TGTGCCAGCTCACCATCGGGGTTCGGAGCTTTCTTT.